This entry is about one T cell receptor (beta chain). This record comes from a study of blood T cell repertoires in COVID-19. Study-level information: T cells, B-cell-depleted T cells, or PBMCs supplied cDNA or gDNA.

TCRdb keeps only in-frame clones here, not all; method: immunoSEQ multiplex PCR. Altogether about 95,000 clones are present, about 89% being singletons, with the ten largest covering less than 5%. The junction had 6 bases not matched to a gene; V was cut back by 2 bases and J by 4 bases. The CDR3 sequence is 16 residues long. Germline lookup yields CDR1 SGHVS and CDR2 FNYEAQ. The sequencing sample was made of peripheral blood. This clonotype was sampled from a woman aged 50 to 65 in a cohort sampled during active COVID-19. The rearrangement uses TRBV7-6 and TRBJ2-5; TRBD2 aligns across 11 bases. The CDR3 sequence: CASSLYASGGTETQYF. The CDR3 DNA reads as TGTGCCAGCAGCTTATATGCTAGCGGGGGGACAGAGACCCAGTACTTC.